This T cell receptor beta chain was sequenced in a study of CD8 T cells in Susac syndrome (dated by TCRdb to the late 2010s). Concerning the study at large: Among the sequenced Susac syndrome patients, over five had clinically active disease and fewer than 10 were in clinical remission. The study compared CD8+ T cell repertoire clonality among over ten healthy donors, approximately 14 Susac syndrome patients and roughly 16 multiple sclerosis patients. Whether CD8+ T cell activation and differentiation in Susac syndrome was antigen driven was tested using repertoire sequencing. At the time of blood withdrawal, Susac syndrome patients were either therapy-naive, taking corticosteroids (with some also receiving IVIg), or on IVIg alone. Results the study describes overall, beyond this receptor: The TCR sequencing and HLA analysis was acknowledged to have included a relatively small number of individuals. Clonal expansion was seen in Susac syndrome CD8+ repertoires, peaking in CD8+ TEMRA cells and being greater in clinically active patients than in remitting ones. Some 15 and five Susac-specific public clones were found in the total CD8+ and CD8+ TEMRA repertoires, respectively.

RNA was extracted with the RNeasy kit and roughly 0.45 to 1 ug was reverse transcribed using random hexamers. The immunoSEQ multiplex PCR assay, which covers 54 Vbeta and 13 Jbeta segments, was used to amplify TCR beta CDR3 regions. Bias from PCR amplification was corrected by using a synthetic template baseline for primer optimization and for computational correction. As for how the authors treated the data: Reads were annotated to V, D and J genes according to IMGT and were analyzed with immunoSEQ Analyzer, with only productive sequences retained. Clonality was calculated as one minus the Shannon entropy normalized by log2 of the number of productive unique sequences. For each patient and control, public and private clones were evaluated within the 100 most prevalent clones. Clones were defined as Susac-specific if absent from the healthy and MS cohorts, from 1052 published viral clones and from other ImmuneACCESS disease sequences. TCRdb reran the public reads through fastp at Q25 and MiXCR, keeping productive beta chains. Each record represents a unique CDR3 protein, reported with the most common genes and DNA among its rows. TCRdb, rather than the study authors, made the V and J calls. The table for this sample lists approximately 100,000 distinct CDR3 sequences; around 94% of them were counted only once. The ten largest clones represent 0.41% of the sample.

High-throughput TCR beta sequencing profiled peripheral blood CD8+ and CD4+ T cells from healthy donors, Susac syndrome patients and multiple sclerosis patients. Recently defined diagnostic criteria for definite or probable disease were met by the Susac syndrome patients. Bulk CD8+ and CD4+ T cells were purified magnetically by negative isolation, whereas CD8+ TEMRA cells were enriched by FACS. Blood was collected in EDTA tubes and processed within 24 hours, with PBMCs isolated through density gradient centrifugation. PBMCs intended for TCR sequencing were frozen in liquid nitrogen and were later thawed in a 37 degrees C water bath. A purity of at least 90% was achieved for sorted or isolated CD4+, CD8+ and CD8+ TEMRA cells. According to the germline V gene (reference sequence), CDR1 reads SEHNR and CDR2 reads FQNEAQ. Trimmed from V: 4 bases; trimmed from J: 2 bases; junction bases lacking a gene match: 13. The CDR3, cysteine through phenylalanine, is 18 amino acids long. The sequence is cut down to CDR3 DNA, 54 bases in frame from base 1.

About this clonotype: What antigen it recognizes has not been identified. One base away there is no much larger clone; base qualities are not given.

Recombination connected TRBV7-9 to TRBJ2-5; 10 bases in the middle match TRBD2. This sequence originates from a human donor with Susac syndrome. Source material: CD8+ T cells from PBMCs. Read as DNA, the sequence is TGTGCCAGCAGCTCCCTAGGGCTAGCGGGGGAGCTACAAGAGACCCAGTACTTC. Its translation reads: CASSSLGLAGELQETQYF. Extended through the reference TRBV7-9 and TRBJ2-5 proteins, this CDR3 yields the full variable domain: DTGVSQNPRHKITKRGQNVTFRCDPISEHNRLYWYRQTLGQGPEFLTYFQNEAQLEKSRLLSDRFSAERPKGSFSTLEIQRTEQGDSAMYLCASSSLGLAGELQETQYFGPGTRLLVL.